The 14 T cell receptor beta chains presented below share a single source sample, sequenced in a study of shared clonotypes between healthy human individuals. CD8 cells classed as naive were CD45RO-negative and positively selected for CCR7, excluding terminally differentiated effector memory CD45RA+ cells. Profiling relied on immunoSEQ multiplex PCR, and the TCRdb table lists in-frame clones only, not all of them. The table shows 660,000 or so clones, with 95% to 97% occurring only once. Sequencing input: naive CD8+ T cells sorted from blood. The receptor source for this set is a woman between 25 and 40 years old in good health.

This chain joins TRBV19 and TRBJ1-5, with D maybe TRBD1 (6 bases). Germline V gene sequence: CDR1 LNHDA, CDR2 SQIVND (reference sequence). The CDR3 runs to 15 residues. Trimming removed 5 bases from V and 1 base from J, with 12 bases in between. CDR3 nucleotide sequence: TGTGCCAGTAGTGCGTCAGGGGAGAGCAATCAGCCCCAGCATTTT. Translated, it gives CASSASGESNQPQHF.

V usage is TRBV4-1 and J usage is TRBJ2-1, with D uncertain. Germline values: CDR1 MGHRA, CDR2 YSYEKL. The V end was cut by 6 bases, the J end by 7 bases, with 13 bases between. The CDR3 length is 13 residues. The CDR3 is CASRQTVENEQFF. The DNA of the CDR3 is TGCGCCAGCAGGCAAACAGTTGAAAATGAGCAGTTCTTC.

The V gene is TRBV4-1, the J gene TRBJ2-7; 8 nucleotides agree with TRBD1. The CDR3 totals 14 residues. The germline V gene has CDR1 MGHRA and CDR2 YSYEKL. Trimming removed 1 base from V and 5 bases from J; junction bases left unmatched: 4. This CDR3 reads CASSQVGQGNEQYF. The CDR3 region has the DNA TGCGCCAGCAGCCAAGTAGGACAGGGAAACGAGCAGTACTTC.

V usage is TRBV7-9 and J usage is TRBJ2-7; weak D call: TRBD2 (6 bases). CDR3 length: 15 residues. Deletions cut 4 bases from V and 5 bases from J, with 18 bases between. Germline V CDR1 and CDR2: SEHNR, FQNEAQ (reference sequence). The CDR3 DNA reads TGTGCCAGCAGCTCCACCGGGACTCTCAGGGACGAGCAGTACTTC. It is translated as CASSSTGTLRDEQYF.

This chain connects TRBV5-5 to TRBJ2-7; no firm D call. Germline loops: CDR1 SGHKS, CDR2 YYEKEE (reference sequence). CDR3 size: 13 residues. V dropped 2 bases and J dropped 3 bases, with 9 bases sitting between them. CDR3 bases: TGTGCCAGCAGCTTTTACGAATACTACGAGCAGTACTTC. This translates into CASSFYEYYEQYF.

This chain joins TRBV7-8 and TRBJ2-7; D perhaps matches TRBD1 (6 bases). The CDR3 totals 13 residues. CDR1 and CDR2 (germline): SGHVS, FQNEAQ. V was clipped by 1 base and J by 4 bases, with 8 bases between them. This CDR3 reads CASSLVGGYEQYF. The DNA for the CDR3 is TGTGCCAGCAGCTTAGTAGGGGGATACGAGCAGTACTTC.

This chain connects TRBV27 to TRBJ1-1; D might be TRBD1 (6 bases). Germline loops: CDR1 MNHEY, CDR2 SMNVEV (reference sequence). CDR3 length: 15 residues. Trimming pared 2 bases from V and 1 base from J, leaving 11 bases between. The CDR3 is CASSLDRGPNTEAFF. Here the CDR3 DNA reads TGTGCCAGCAGTTTAGATCGGGGGCCGAACACTGAAGCTTTCTTT.

V and J are TRBV29-1 and TRBJ2-7; tentatively, D is TRBD2 (6 bases). Germline V gene lookup returns CDR1 SQVTM and CDR2 ANQGSEA. The CDR3 sequence is 13 residues long. Trimming took 7 bases from V and 3 from J, leaving 16 bases between them. CDR3 DNA: TGCAGCGGATCGACTAGTGGTGGCTACGAGCAGTACTTC. Its protein is CSGSTSGGYEQYF.

Only one count was recorded for this clone. The J gene is TRBJ2-1, the V gene TRBV19; TRBD2 matches 8 bases. Germline assignment: CDR1 LNHDA and CDR2 SQIVND (reference sequence). The length of the CDR3 is 21 residues. The ends lost 7 bases at V and 1 base at J; junction bases unmatched: 24. CDR3 loop: CASTGLRTPSSGTRSYNEQFF. In nucleotides, the CDR3 is TGTGCCAGTACCGGCCTTAGGACACCAAGTTCCGGGACTAGGTCCTACAATGAGCAGTTCTTC.

The genes are TRBV19 and TRBJ1-1; no firm D call. Germline values: CDR1 LNHDA, CDR2 SQIVND (reference sequence). The CDR3 spans 14 residues. V was pared by 5 bases and J by 1 base, with 11 bases between. The CDR3: CASSYDGENTEAFF. The CDR3 nucleotides are TGTGCCAGTAGTTACGACGGAGAGAACACTGAAGCTTTCTTT.

Details on this clone: Other DNA sequences in the same sample also yield this CDR3. The J gene is TRBJ2-3, the V gene TRBV9; no clear D. There are 11 residues in the CDR3. CDR1 SGDLS and CDR2 YYNGEE come from the germline V gene. V shed 3 bases and J shed 2 bases, with 1 base lying between them. In nucleotides, the CDR3 is TGTGCCAGCAGCGCCACAGATACGCAGTATTTT. Translated, it gives CASSATDTQYF.

The V and J genes are TRBV7-9 and TRBJ2-3, with 15 bases fitting TRBD2. J lost 0 bases, V lost 5 bases, and 6 bases had no gene match. The CDR3 length is 18 residues. Germline V gives CDR1 SEHNR, CDR2 FQNEAQ (reference sequence). In DNA, the CDR3 is TGTGCCAGCAGCCCGGGACTAGCGGGAGGTATCAGCACAGATACGCAGTATTTT. Translating gives CASSPGLAGGISTDTQYF.

The genes are TRBV28 and TRBJ2-5, with TRBD1 matching over 9 bases. The germline CDR1 and CDR2 sequences are MDHEN and SYDVKM. With V trimmed by 7 bases and J by 1 base, 7 bases remained unmatched. The CDR3 contains 15 residues. CDR3 bases: TGTGCCAGCACCCTGGACAGGGGAGGCCAAGAGACCCAGTACTTC. This codes for CASTLDRGGQETQYF.

The CDR3 loop is CASSLGAGARETQYF. The CDR3 DNA is TGTGCCAGCAGCCTAGGGGCGGGGGCGAGGGAGACCCAGTACTTC. The rearrangement joins TRBV7-8 to TRBJ2-5, with D perhaps matching TRBD2 (7 bases). V gave up 5 bases and J gave up 5 bases, with 18 bases separating them. The CDR3 spans 15 residues. The germline CDR1 and CDR2 sequences are SGHVS and FQNEAQ.